This T cell receptor beta chain was retrieved from a study of cytomegalovirus exposure and HLA in healthy donors. Findings and caveats of the study: Most TCR sequences proved rare, with some public TCRs found in many donors. HLA alleles were associated with roughly 15,000 TCR beta sequences in a later analysis at 0.05 false discovery rate.

PCR used 60 Vbeta primers and 13 Jbeta primers. Measured with immunoSEQ multiplex PCR; TCRdb has only the in-frame clones, and not every one. The sample records about 140,000 clones, around 80% being singletons. Germline values: CDR1 MNHEY, CDR2 SMNVEV (reference sequence). The CDR3 totals 14 residues. The junction had 7 bases not matched to a gene; V was cut back by 9 bases and J by 4 bases. This clone occurred once. Its antigen is as yet unknown. Source material: PBMCs. This sequence joins TRBV27 and TRBJ2-2; 8 nucleotides line up with TRBD2. The receptor comes from a woman aged 45-59 years in good health and CMV-seropositive. The CDR3 sequence is CASLRAGGTGELFF. Written as DNA, the CDR3 is TGTGCCAGTCTCCGGGCGGGGGGCACCGGGGAGCTGTTTTTT.